This TCR beta chain was documented in a study of blood T cell repertoires in COVID-19. CDR1 MNHEY and CDR2 SVGAGI come from the germline V gene. The CDR3 spans 16 residues. The V end was cut by 0 bases, the J end by 6 bases, with 14 bases between. The table came from immunoSEQ multiplex PCR; TCRdb's copy has only in-frame clones and leaves some out. The sample includes fewer than 200,000 clones, 65% to 80% of them seen just once. The sample consisted of peripheral blood. This sequence joins TRBV6-5 and TRBJ2-2; D gene ambiguous. This clonotype was sampled from a man aged 55 to 69 with acute or convalescent COVID-19. The CDR3 nucleotides are TGTGCCAGCAGTTACTCGATTACCAACGGAGCCGGGGAGCTGTTTTTT. Translation: CASSYSITNGAGELFF.